This entry lists 15 T cell receptor beta chains sequenced from one sample in a study of blood T cells in healthy people across ages. With a J-beta primer mix and a sample-barcoded 5' primer, a second PCR ran about 7 to 12 cycles. TCRdb reprocessed the 5' RACE reads via MiXCR and lists one record per CDR3 protein. The sample lists 800,000 to 900,000 distinct CDR3 sequences; less than 80% were seen once. The sample taken for sequencing was blood. These receptors were obtained from a man in his thirties or forties in good health.

This clonotype appeared a few times. The gene calls are TRBV3-1 and TRBJ1-2; possibly TRBD1 for D (5 bases). Germline values: CDR1 LGHDT, CDR2 YNNKEL (reference sequence). CDR3 size: 12 residues. V shed 3 bases and J shed 6 bases, with 8 bases lying between them. CDR3 in amino acids: CASSQGRNGYTF. In DNA form, the CDR3 reads TGTGCCAGCAGCCAGGGGCGAAATGGCTACACCTTC. The whole variable domain, remainder taken from reference TRBV3-1 and TRBJ1-2, is DTAVSQTPKYLVTQMGNDKSIKCEQNLGHDTMYWYKQDSKKFLKIMFSYNNKELIINETVPNRFSPKSPDKAHLNLHINSLELGDSAVYFCASSQGRNGYTFGSGTRLTVV.

V usage is TRBV20-1 and J usage is TRBJ1-4, with no clear D. The germline V gene has CDR1 DFQATT and CDR2 SNEGSKA (reference sequence). The CDR3 has 14 residues. Trimming cost V 0 bases and J 3 bases, with 8 bases left between them. CDR3 sequence: CSARDGRANEKLFF. CDR3 in DNA: TGCAGTGCTAGAGATGGGAGGGCTAATGAAAAACTGTTTTTT.

The V and J genes are TRBV6-4 and TRBJ1-2, with D uncertain. The V gene's germline CDR1 is MRHNA and CDR2 SNTAGT. Trimming took off 9 bases at V and 8 bases at J, with 13 bases between the two ends. This CDR3 contains 11 residues. The CDR3 region has the DNA TGTGCCAGTACACGGACGGAGGGCTACACCTTC. This translates into CASTRTEGYTF.

The gene calls are TRBV28 and TRBJ1-5, with 7 positions matching TRBD1. In germline, CDR1 is MDHEN, CDR2 SYDVKM. The CDR3 contains 14 residues. The V gene end was trimmed by 7 bases and the J gene end by 1 base; junction bases not matched to a gene: 4. CDR3 region: CASTQGGSNQPQHF. As DNA, the CDR3 is TGTGCCAGCACCCAGGGGGGAAGCAATCAGCCCCAGCATTTT. Full variable domain (rest looked up from reference TRBV28 and TRBJ1-5): DVKVTQSSRYLVKRTGEKVFLECVQDMDHENMFWYRQDPGLGLRLIYFSYDVKMKEKGDIPEGYSVSREKKERFSLILESASTNQTSMYLCASTQGGSNQPQHFGDGTRLSIL.

V and J are TRBV29-1 and TRBJ1-4; D is possibly TRBD1 (5 bases). Germline V gene data show CDR1 as SQVTM and CDR2 as ANQGSEA. The CDR3 sequence is 14 residues long. V gave up 5 bases and J gave up 0 bases, with 10 bases separating them. The CDR3 protein is CSVQGRATNEKLFF. DNA of the CDR3: TGCAGCGTTCAGGGACGGGCAACTAATGAAAAACTGTTTTTT.

This chain joins TRBV4-2 and TRBJ2-3; D is possibly TRBD2 (6 bases). Germline CDR1 reads LGHNA; CDR2 reads YNFKEQ. V lost 0 bases and J 5 bases, leaving 9 bases between the germline ends. The CDR3 covers 14 residues. The CDR3: CASSQDPGGDTQYF. CDR3 nucleotides: TGTGCCAGCAGCCAAGACCCCGGGGGAGATACGCAGTATTTT.

This clonotype turned up a few times. This chain joins TRBV6-1 and TRBJ2-7, with TRBD1 matching 8 bases. V shed 4 bases, J shed 3 bases, and the junction held 5 bases outside the gene matches. Germline CDR1 MNHNS, CDR2 SASEGT. The CDR3 contains 14 residues. The CDR3 loop is CASSVIGQGYEQYF. CDR3 DNA sequence: TGTGCCAGCAGTGTAATCGGACAGGGCTACGAGCAGTACTTC.

In its sample, this clonotype was seen once. The CDR3 DNA sequence: TGTGCCAGCAGTGAATTCAACGGACCCTACGAGCAGTACTTC. It is translated as CASSEFNGPYEQYF. The chain couples TRBV25-1 to TRBJ2-7; D gene unclear. V lost 1 base and J 2 bases, leaving 9 bases between the germline ends. Germline lookup yields CDR1 MGHDK and CDR2 SYGVNS. The CDR3 sequence is 14 residues long.

This clonotype has just a few counts. This chain uses TRBV4-2 with TRBJ2-1, with TRBD2 matching over 10 bases. The germline CDR1 and CDR2 sequences are LGHNA and YNFKEQ. V was clipped by 1 base and J by 0 bases; unmatched bases: 9. CDR3 length: 19 residues. Here the CDR3 reads CASSQASGLAVSSYNEQFF. The CDR3 DNA sequence: TGTGCCAGCAGCCAAGCTTCAGGACTAGCGGTGAGCTCCTACAATGAGCAGTTCTTC.

The sample holds one count of this clonotype. The V and J genes are TRBV20-1 and TRBJ1-4; D is ambiguous. Germline V gene sequence: CDR1 DFQATT, CDR2 SNEGSKA (reference sequence). The CDR3 spans 17 residues. V was trimmed by 3 bases and J by 7 bases, leaving 24 bases between them. This CDR3 reads CSASLGIPREGGEKLFF. DNA for the CDR3: TGCAGTGCTAGCCTCGGGATACCTCGCGAGGGAGGTGAAAAACTGTTTTTT.

The V call is TRBV7-2, the J call TRBJ1-5, with D uncertain. V was trimmed by 0 bases and J by 4 bases, leaving 10 bases between them. Germline lookup yields CDR1 SGHTA and CDR2 FQGNSA. This CDR3 is built from 15 residues. The CDR3 nucleotides read TGTGCCAGCAGCTTAGCTTCTGGCCGGAATCAGCCCCAGCATTTT. Translating it yields CASSLASGRNQPQHF. Using reference TRBV7-2 and TRBJ1-5 for the parts outside the CDR3, the full variable domain is GAGVSQSPSNKVTEKGKDVELRCDPISGHTALYWYRQSLGQGLEFLIYFQGNSAPDKSGLPSDRFSAERTGGSVSTLTIQRTQQEDSAVYLCASSLASGRNQPQHFGDGTRLSIL.

Concerning this clonotype itself: With a much larger clone just one base away, this may be a read error. V and J are TRBV4-2 and TRBJ2-4; no firm D call. Germline values: CDR1 LGHNA, CDR2 YNFKEQ. This CDR3 region has 16 residues. V lost 0 bases to trimming and J lost 2 bases, with 11 bases between them. The CDR3 sequence is CASSQDPGGPKNIQYF. The CDR3 nucleotides are TGTGCCAGCAGCCAAGATCCGGGCGGACCCAAAAACATTCAGTACTTC.

The CDR3 coding sequence is TGCAGTGCCCGACCCTGGACAGGATGGGAGACCCAGTACTTC. Translated, it gives CSARPWTGWETQYF. The V and J genes are TRBV20-1 and TRBJ2-5; 7 bases match TRBD1. The CDR3 runs to 14 residues. V lost 6 bases and J lost 5; bases outside the gene matches: 12. The V gene's germline CDR1 is DFQATT and CDR2 SNEGSKA (reference sequence).

The chain has TRBV15 and TRBJ2-7, with D possibly being TRBD1 or TRBD2 (5 bases each). CDR3 length: 12 amino acids. The germline V gene has CDR1 LNHNV and CDR2 YYDKDF (reference sequence). V lost 0 bases and J lost 9, with 9 bases in between. CDR3 in amino acids: CATSRDGGMQYF. The CDR3 DNA reads as TGTGCCACCAGCAGAGATGGGGGTATGCAGTACTTC.

The chain uses TRBV29-1 and TRBJ1-4; no firm D call. CDR1 and CDR2 from the germline V gene are SQVTM and ANQGSEA. Trimming took off 4 bases at V and 6 bases at J, with 12 bases between the two ends. The length of the CDR3 is 13 residues. In DNA form, the CDR3 reads TGCAGCGTTGTTACCTCGTGGGATGAAAAACTGTTTTTT. Its protein product is CSVVTSWDEKLFF.